Listed below are T cell receptor beta chains from one sample, sequenced in a study of blood T cell repertoires in COVID-19. Data came from immunoSEQ multiplex PCR; TCRdb stores just in-frame clones and leaves some out. The repertoire includes fewer than 400,000 clones, 70% to 90% of them detected once, and 2.2% sits in the top ten. The sample was PBMCs or T cells enriched from blood (not recorded which). Receptor source: a man between 25 and 39 years old who had recovered from COVID-19. Both conserved end residues are part of each CDR3. A D gene is named only where the DNA matches it firmly. Rows may omit the clone size; those that give it use once, few, many or a size class.

size	J	D	V	DNA	CDR3
few	TRBJ1-6	NA	TRBV5-4	TGTGCCAGCAGCCAAAATCCAGGACAACCCGATAATTCACCCCTCCACTTT	CASSQNPGQPDNSPLHF
NA	TRBJ2-1	NA	TRBV5-1	TGCGCCAGCAGCCTCGACCCGGGAGTATACAATGAGCAGTTCTTC	CASSLDPGVYNEQFF
NA	TRBJ2-7	TRBD1	TRBV19	TGTGCCAGTAGTATCCGGGACAGGGAGGGCGAGCAGTACTTC	CASSIRDREGEQYF
once	TRBJ2-6	TRBD1	TRBV10-3	TGTGCCATCGCCGACGGGACAGGGATGACTGGGGCCAACGTCCTGACTTTC	CAIADGTGMTGANVLTF
NA	TRBJ2-1	TRBD2	TRBV7-8	TGTGCCAGCAGCAGCAGGTTAGGGACTAGGGGGTTCTTC	CASSSRLGTRGFF
NA	TRBJ2-5	TRBD1	TRBV3-1/TRBV3-2	TGTGCCAGCAGCCATTTGGGACAGGGTATAGGGGAGACCCAGTACTTC	CASSHLGQGIGETQYF
NA	TRBJ2-3	TRBD2	TRBV7-9	TGTGCCAGCAGCTTGTCGGGGGGGAGGACAGATACGCAGTATTTT	CASSLSGGRTDTQYF
NA	TRBJ2-2	NA	TRBV5-1	TGCGCCAGCAGCATGAGGGCCGCGAACACCGGGGAGCTGTTTTTT	CASSMRAANTGELFF
NA	TRBJ1-2	NA	TRBV2	TGTGCCAGCAGCCTAGAATCTAACTATGGCTACACCTTC	CASSLESNYGYTF
NA	TRBJ1-1	NA	TRBV29-1	TGCAGCGTTGAAGAGTCGGGGGTCAGCACTGAAGCTTTCTTT	CSVEESGVSTEAFF
NA	TRBJ2-3	TRBD2	TRBV27	TGTGCCAGCAGAGACAGTGATCTAGCGGCCCGCACAGATACGCAGTATTTT	CASRDSDLAARTDTQYF
NA	TRBJ1-2	NA	TRBV4-1	TGCGCCAGCAGCCAAGAGGTATCGGTTAACTATGGCTACACCTTC	CASSQEVSVNYGYTF
NA	TRBJ1-2	NA	TRBV10-3	TGTGCCATCAGTGGGGGATTACAGCACAGGGATGGCGTCTATGGCTACACCTTC	CAISGGLQHRDGVYGYTF
NA	TRBJ2-5	TRBD2	TRBV27	TGTGCCAGCAGTTTATGGTCTAGCGGGGGGGTAGAGACCCAGTACTTC	CASSLWSSGGVETQYF
NA	TRBJ1-2	NA	TRBV12-3/TRBV12-4	TGTGCCAGCAGCCCTGGACTGAACTATGGCTACACCTTC	CASSPGLNYGYTF
NA	TRBJ1-1	NA	TRBV5-1	TGCGCCAGCAGCTTTCGACAGATCCCCGGCACTGAAGCTTTCTTT	CASSFRQIPGTEAFF
NA	TRBJ2-3	TRBD2	TRBV29-1	TGCAGCGTTGAAGGGAGTAGCGGGGCATTAGATACGCAGTATTTT	CSVEGSSGALDTQYF
NA	TRBJ1-2	NA	TRBV29-1	TGCAGCGTTGAAGTTGTGGAATCGGGCTATGGCTACACCTTC	CSVEVVESGYGYTF
NA	TRBJ2-5	TRBD2	TRBV7-9	TGTGCCAGCAGCTTAGGACTAGCGGGGAGCCAAGAGACCCAGTACTTC	CASSLGLAGSQETQYF
many	TRBJ1-6	NA	TRBV5-1	TGCGCCAGCAGATTGGACGGAGGGAGCTCCTATAATTCACCCCTCCACTTT	CASRLDGGSSYNSPLHF
NA	TRBJ2-1	NA	TRBV13	TGTGCCAGCAGCTTAGGCCCAGGAACTAGCTCCTACAATGAGCAGTTCTTC	CASSLGPGTSSYNEQFF
few	TRBJ2-7	TRBD2	TRBV5-1	TGCGCCAGCAGCTTTAGCGGGGAAACCTACGAGCAGTACTTC	CASSFSGETYEQYF
many	TRBJ1-1	NA	TRBV30	TGTGCCTGGAGTGGCAGTTCCCGCGGGAGAGCTTTCTTT	CAWSGSSRGRAFF
NA	TRBJ1-1	NA	TRBV14	TGTGCCAGCAGCCAAGTAAAGAACACTGAAGCTTTCTTT	CASSQVKNTEAFF
once	TRBJ2-2	NA	TRBV11-1	TGTGCCAGCAGCATTCTCCAGGGCACCGGGGAGCTGTTTTTT	CASSILQGTGELFF
NA	TRBJ1-6	TRBD1	TRBV7-2	TGTGCCAGCAGCTCCCTCGGACAGGGTCTTGATGGCCTCCACTTT	CASSSLGQGLDGLHF